These 6 T cell receptor beta chains were all obtained from the same sample, sequenced in a study of blood T cell repertoires in COVID-19. Clones were read by immunoSEQ multiplex PCR, and TCRdb kept only the in-frame ones, dropping some. The sample carries approximately 290,000 clones, 75% to 90% recorded once. The sample was peripheral blood. Every receptor here comes from a woman in her fifties or sixties with acute or convalescent COVID-19.

The gene calls are TRBV27 and TRBJ1-5, with 9 positions matching TRBD1. The V segment lost 7 bases and the J segment 4 bases; nucleotides outside the gene matches: 8. Germline V CDR1 and CDR2: MNHEY, SMNVEV (reference sequence). The length of the CDR3 is 15 residues. The CDR3 DNA follows: TGTGCCAGCACCACTCTGACAGGGGGGAATCAGCCCCAGCATTTT. As protein: CASTTLTGGNQPQHF.

This clone has a handful of counts. The gene calls are TRBV29-1 and TRBJ2-1; 8 nucleotides line up with TRBD2. This CDR3 has 12 residues. Germline CDR1 and CDR2: SQVTM and ANQGSEA. V was clipped by 4 bases and J by 9 bases; unmatched bases: 5. The CDR3 reads CSVGLAIGEQFF. The DNA for the CDR3 is TGCAGCGTTGGACTAGCGATCGGTGAGCAGTTCTTC.

This chain links TRBV28 with TRBJ1-1; maybe TRBD1 (5 bases). Germline V gene sequence: CDR1 MDHEN, CDR2 SYDVKM. This CDR3 contains 15 residues. With 4 bases removed from V and 3 bases from J, the gap between germline ends came to 15 bases. The DNA of the CDR3 is TGTGCCAGCAGTTCGCTCGGCAGGGCGGACACTGAAGCTTTCTTT. This encodes CASSSLGRADTEAFF.

The chain has TRBV24-1 and TRBJ1-4; D call uncertain. The germline V and J ends were trimmed by 4 bases and 5 bases, with 7 bases remaining between them. The CDR3 spans 13 residues. From germline, CDR1 is KGHDR and CDR2 SFDVKD. This chain's CDR3 is CATSDSSNEKLFF. CDR3 nucleotides: TGTGCCACCAGTGACAGTTCAAATGAAAAACTGTTTTTT.

The chain carries TRBV29-1 and TRBJ1-2; the match to TRBD1 covers 11 bases. The germline V gene has CDR1 SQVTM and CDR2 ANQGSEA. CDR3 size: 13 residues. V gave up 6 bases and J gave up 8 bases; unmatched junction bases: 8. CDR3 loop: CSVGTGGTRGYTF. In DNA form, the CDR3 reads TGCAGCGTGGGGACAGGGGGAACGCGGGGCTACACCTTC.

This chain uses TRBV6-2 or TRBV6-3 with TRBJ2-2, with D possibly being TRBD2 (6 bases). This CDR3 is 19 amino acids long. V dropped 2 bases and J dropped 4 bases, with 23 bases sitting between them. The germline gives CDR1 MNHEY, CDR2 SVGEGT. The chain's CDR3 is CASSYPTYSAGKSTGELFF. In DNA, the CDR3 is TGTGCCAGCAGTTACCCTACGTACTCGGCGGGGAAGAGCACCGGGGAGCTGTTTTTT.